Each of the 9 T cell receptor beta chains below was sequenced from the same sample in a study of T cells after yellow fever vaccination. TCRdb processed the 5' RACE reads anew with MiXCR; each CDR3 protein has one entry. In the table there are hundreds of thousands of distinct CDR3 sequences, 15% to 20% of which are singletons. The input for sequencing was PBMCs, taken 15 days after the yellow fever booster vaccination. The receptors derive from a man aged 30-40 years who received the YFV17D yellow fever vaccine.

The rearrangement joins TRBV4-3 to TRBJ2-7, with a weak D call TRBD2 (8 bases). This CDR3 is built from 18 residues. CDR1 and CDR2 from the germline V gene are LGHNA and YSLEER. The V gene lost 0 bases and the J gene lost 3 bases, with 21 bases spanning the gap. The CDR3 loop reads CASSQERGREVAGYEQYF. The CDR3 DNA follows: TGCGCCAGCAGCCAAGAAAGGGGGCGGGAGGTCGCAGGCTACGAGCAGTACTTC.

This clonotype has more than one count but fewer than ten. The genes are TRBV7-8 and TRBJ2-4; 11 bases fit TRBD2. CDR1 is SGHVS and CDR2 is FQNEAQ in the germline V gene. The CDR3 loop spans 18 amino acids. Trimming cost V 5 bases and J 0 bases; bases outside gene matches: 9. The CDR3 region has the DNA TGTGCCAGCAGCGGCATAGCGGGAGGGCCGCTAGCCAAAAACATTCAGTACTTC. The encoded protein is CASSGIAGGPLAKNIQYF.

This clonotype was seen only once. J is TRBJ2-3 and V is TRBV7-2; no firm D call. The V end was cut by 3 bases, the J end by 4 bases, with 11 bases between. CDR3 length equals 14 residues. CDR1 is SGHTA and CDR2 is FQGNSA in the germline V gene. CDR3 protein: CASSFRPASDTQYF. DNA of the CDR3: TGTGCCAGCAGCTTCCGGCCGGCCTCAGATACGCAGTATTTT.

The chain carries TRBV27 and TRBJ2-7; a weak D match, TRBD1 (5 bases). V shed 6 bases and J shed 3 bases, with 21 bases lying between them. The germline V gene has CDR1 MNHEY and CDR2 SMNVEV (reference sequence). This CDR3 has 16 residues. The CDR3 loop is CASRGRAYVWGYEQYF. For the CDR3, the DNA is TGTGCCAGCAGGGGCAGGGCTTATGTGTGGGGCTACGAGCAGTACTTC.

In its sample, this clonotype was seen a few times. The chain is built from TRBV7-2 and TRBJ2-7, with D uncertain. Trimming removed 6 bases from V and 0 bases from J, with 12 bases in between. The CDR3 is made up of 14 amino acids. CDR1 and CDR2 (germline): SGHTA, FQGNSA. The CDR3 sequence: CASSKGALSYEQYF. CDR3 nucleotides: TGTGCCAGCAGTAAGGGCGCCCTCTCCTACGAGCAGTACTTC.

The rearrangement uses TRBV28 and TRBJ2-1; 7 positions agree with TRBD2. V shed 2 bases, J shed 15 bases, and the junction held 4 bases outside the gene matches. The V gene's germline CDR1 is MDHEN and CDR2 SYDVKM. The CDR3 covers 11 residues. The CDR3 region has the DNA TGTGCCAGCAGTTTACGGGAGGACCTGTTCTTC. The encoded protein is CASSLREDLFF.

This clonotype has a handful of counts. The J gene is TRBJ2-7, the V gene TRBV7-2; D might be TRBD1 (6 bases). The V gene lost 5 bases and the J gene lost 3 bases, with 17 bases spanning the gap. The germline CDR1 and CDR2 sequences are SGHTA and FQGNSA. This CDR3 is 15 amino acids long. Written as DNA, the CDR3 is TGTGCCAGCAGCCCCGACATAGGACAGAGCTACGAGCAGTACTTC. Residues: CASSPDIGQSYEQYF.

This clonotype has a single count. The J gene is TRBJ2-2, the V gene TRBV20-1; 13 bases are shared with TRBD2. V trimming: 2 bases; J trimming: 4 bases; junction bases outside the gene matches: 4. CDR1 and CDR2 from the germline V gene are DFQATT and SNEGSKA (reference sequence). The CDR3 spans 16 residues. CDR3 loop: CSARTSGRAATGELFF. CDR3 nucleotides: TGCAGTGCTAGAACTAGCGGGAGGGCCGCCACCGGGGAGCTGTTTTTT.

This chain connects TRBV19 to TRBJ2-6, with D perhaps assigned TRBD1 or TRBD2 (5 bases each). CDR1 and CDR2 from the germline V gene are LNHDA and SQIVND (reference sequence). Between the trimmed V and J ends, which lost 8 bases and 0 bases, there was a span of 14 bases. CDR3 length: 16 amino acids. Here the CDR3 DNA reads TGTGCCAGTCGGGACCGAAAAGTCTCTGGGGCCAACGTCCTGACTTTC. Its translation: CASRDRKVSGANVLTF.